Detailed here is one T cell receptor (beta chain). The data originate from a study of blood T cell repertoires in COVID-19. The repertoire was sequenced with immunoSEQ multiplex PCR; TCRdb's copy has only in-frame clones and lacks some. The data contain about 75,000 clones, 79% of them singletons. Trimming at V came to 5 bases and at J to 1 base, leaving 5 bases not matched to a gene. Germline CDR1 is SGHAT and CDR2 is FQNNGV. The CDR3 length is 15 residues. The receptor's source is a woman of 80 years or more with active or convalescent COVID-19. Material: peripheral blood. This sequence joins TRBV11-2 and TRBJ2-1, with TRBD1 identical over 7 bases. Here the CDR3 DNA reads TGTGCCAGCAGCGTTACAGGGGTATCCTACAATGAGCAGTTCTTC. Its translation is CASSVTGVSYNEQFF.